This TCR beta chain appears in the sequencing data of a study of beta chain features in type 1 diabetes (dated by TCRdb to 2016 to 2019). At the level of the whole study: No differences in mean age, gender distribution, total cell number or subset yield were found between patients and healthy donors. A total of over 90,000,000 sorted cells were examined across all samples, and a strong correlation was observed between cell number per subset and RNA yield. In the study, recently diagnosed type 1 diabetes patients and matched healthy donors were compared on the TCRB repertoires of their sorted circulating CD4+ T cell subsets. Regulatory and stem cell-like memory subsets were obtained from only 8 patients and roughly eight healthy donors, while naive and central memory subsets were obtained from all 28 donors.

Overall study results and their limits: At VDJ recombination sites, type 1 diabetes patients had fewer insertions and more deleted nucleotides, which implies abnormalities in thymic rearrangement. The naive, central memory and regulatory TCRB repertoires appeared to resemble one another more closely among patients than among healthy donors. Because the HLA sub-analyses included only small numbers of individuals, any influence of HLA type on TCRB rearrangement was left unresolved. PCR might favor shorter templates, but patient and control samples were amplified and corrected together, so any skew would affect both groups equally. Because cDNA was sequenced instead of genomic DNA, highly expressing activated cells could be over-represented, though the groups showed no difference in activation or CD3 levels. In all four CD4+ subsets, TCRB CDR3 length was moderately but significantly shorter in type 1 diabetes patients.

The entire amount of isolated RNA was reverse transcribed using the High Capacity cDNA Reverse Transcription Kit, so the sequenced TCRB transcripts were expressed ones. Naive, central memory and regulatory T cell samples underwent deep immunoSEQ sequencing, averaging about 3.3 million total reads per sample. After sorted cells were lysed in RLT buffer, RNA was extracted with DNase-treated RNeasy Micro or Mini kits, with the choice depending on cell number. To prevent cross-contamination, every cell subset was processed on its own, while patient and healthy donor samples were processed together. TCRB sequences were amplified from cDNA with the immunoSEQ multiplex PCR, producing 87-bp fragments spanning the CDR3 region. Sequencing of the amplicons was performed on the Illumina HiSeq platform. Per the source publication's procedure: Synthetic template baselines were used to correct PCR bias computationally, reads within Hamming distance 2 were collapsed, and singletons that could not be merged were discarded. Reads were aligned against IMGT so that V, D and J genes, CDR3 length and insertions or deletions at six rearrangement sites could be assigned. Within each subset, clonotype counts were normalized to sorted cell number, after which true diversity and Gini coefficients were computed with the tcR R package. The overlap coefficient, calculated on TCRB nucleotide sequences, was used to quantify repertoire sharing. As a proxy for the pre-selection repertoire, out-of-frame TCRB sequences from naive cells were analyzed. The clones in this table, taken by TCRdb from immuneACCESS, are in-frame only. Not every clone is retained; where verified, under half of the shortfall comes from an unresolved V gene, and the cause of the rest is unknown. The V and J calls and the clone size are those of that table, but D and trimming were determined from the DNA. This sample lists more than 300,000 clones; around 13% were detected once. The ten largest clones take up 0.0085% to 0.012% of the sample.

This clone was counted between two and nine times. Which antigen it targets is not known. No much larger clone exists at a distance of one base, and base qualities are not known. The germline V gene supplies CDR1 SGHTA and CDR2 FQGTGA. Trimming accounts for 6 bases at V and 0 bases at J, while the number of junction bases matched to no gene is 7. Taken from cysteine to phenylalanine, the CDR3 has 16 residues. Only CDR3 DNA remains: 48 bases, in frame from the first base. Each donor gave one peripheral blood draw, about 100 mL on average, collected into heparinised tubes. Naive, central memory, regulatory and stem cell-like memory CD4+ T cells were sorted on a BD FACSAria II using a panel including CD45RO, CCR7, CD25, CD127, CD95 and CD27. All sorted populations exceeded 98% purity. PBMCs were isolated right away by Lymphoprep density gradient centrifugation and were stained directly, without culture. To minimize batch effects, samples were stained and sorted in pairs, one healthy donor with one patient per experiment.

The chain is assembled from TRBV7-3 and TRBJ2-1, with 8 central nucleotides matching TRBD1. The sample taken for sequencing was naive CD4+ T cells from blood. The cell subset or site label corresponds to: true naive CD4+ T cells. The receptor comes from a woman aged 18 to 35 with type 1 diabetes. The CDR3 protein is CASRSGGTGSYNEQFF. The nucleotides are TGTGCCAGCAGGTCTGGGGGGACAGGCTCCTACAATGAGCAGTTCTTC.